These 7 T cell receptor beta chains originate from one sample sequenced in a study of blood T cell repertoires in COVID-19. Sequencing was performed with immunoSEQ multiplex PCR; in TCRdb, only in-frame clones are kept and a portion is missing. The table has 350,000 to 500,000 clones, 88% seen once; the top ten hold approximately 1.3%. Sequencing was performed on PBMCs or T cells enriched from blood (not recorded which). All receptors derive from a woman aged 18-35 years who had been exposed to COVID-19.

The chain carries TRBV25-1 and TRBJ2-1; 8 bases agree with TRBD1. V trimming: 7 bases; J trimming: 2 bases; junction bases outside the gene matches: 7. CDR1 and CDR2 from the germline V gene are MGHDK and SYGVNS. The CDR3 length is 15 residues. The CDR3: CASTADRGTYNEQFF. The CDR3 DNA follows: TGTGCCAGCACTGCCGACAGGGGTACCTACAATGAGCAGTTCTTC.

This chain connects TRBV6-4 to TRBJ2-5; no reliable D call. CDR1 is MRHNA, CDR2 SNTAGT, per germline. With 4 bases removed from V and 4 bases from J, the gap between germline ends came to 13 bases. This CDR3 has 14 residues. CDR3 amino acids: CASSGNQVGETQYF. The CDR3 coding sequence is TGTGCCAGCAGTGGCAATCAGGTAGGAGAGACCCAGTACTTC.

A note on this clone: This specimen includes other DNA sequences encoding the same CDR3. The CDR3, as DNA: TGTGCCAGCAGCTTAGTCCAGGGTGGCGCTTTCTTT. It encodes CASSLVQGGAFF. The chain employs TRBV7-2 and TRBJ1-1; TRBD1 is a possible D gene (5 bases). The CDR3 has 12 residues. Germline loops: CDR1 SGHTA, CDR2 FQGNSA. V lost 1 base and J 11 bases, leaving 11 bases between the germline ends.

The sample holds one count of this clone. The chain joins TRBV7-9 to TRBJ1-1; 9 bases line up with TRBD1. The CDR3 runs to 15 residues. Trimming cost V 8 bases and J 5 bases; bases outside gene matches: 12. Germline values: CDR1 SEHNR, CDR2 FQNEAQ (reference sequence). Written as DNA, the CDR3 is TGTGCCAGCCGTCCCCCGGGACAGGGTGGGACTGAAGCTTTCTTT. As protein: CASRPPGQGGTEAFF.

The chain links TRBV9 to TRBJ2-1; 7 bases agree with TRBD2. V lost 0 bases and J lost 8; bases outside the gene matches: 8. Germline values: CDR1 SGDLS, CDR2 YYNGEE. CDR3 length: 15 residues. The CDR3 region is CASSVVAGVGHEQFF. The CDR3 bases are TGTGCCAGCAGCGTAGTGGCGGGAGTCGGGCATGAGCAGTTCTTC.

The gene calls are TRBV7-6 and TRBJ1-1, with 8 nucleotides matching TRBD1. Trimming at V came to 4 bases and at J to 7 bases, leaving 8 bases not matched to a gene. The CDR3 sequence is 14 residues long. The germline gives CDR1 SGHVS, CDR2 FNYEAQ. CDR3 sequence reads: CASSSWTGSDEAFF. The DNA for the CDR3 is TGTGCCAGCAGCTCCTGGACAGGGTCGGATGAAGCTTTCTTT.

As for this clone: This sample includes further DNA sequences coding for the same CDR3. V gene TRBV27 combines with J gene TRBJ1-2; maybe TRBD1 (5 bases). Germline CDR1 MNHEY, CDR2 SMNVEV (reference sequence). The ends were cut back, 6 bases at V and 5 bases at J, with 13 bases in the middle. The CDR3 is 13 residues long. CDR3 sequence: CASSLTGGYGYTF. CDR3 sequence (DNA): TGTGCCAGCAGCTTGACGGGGGGGTATGGCTACACCTTC.